These T cell receptor beta chains were read from a single sample in a study of blood T cell repertoires in COVID-19. Libraries were prepared by immunoSEQ multiplex PCR; TCRdb keeps only in-frame clonotypes and omits some of them. The sample has some 530,000 clones; 70% to 90% are singletons. Sequencing used peripheral blood. The receptors were sampled from a human donor in a cohort sampled during active COVID-19. Both conserved end residues are part of each CDR3. D genes are given only for firm matches. Expanded clones are given a class, and other clones once, few, many or no size at all.

v_gene: TRBV7-2; d_gene: -; abundance: -; j_gene: TRBJ1-5; CDR3aa: CASSRSGGGQPQHF; CDR3nt: TGTGCCAGCAGCAGGTCAGGTGGGGGGCAGCCCCAGCATTTT
v_gene: TRBV7-8; d_gene: -; abundance: -; j_gene: TRBJ2-1; CDR3aa: CASSPWSGAPSYNEQFF; CDR3nt: TGTGCCAGCAGCCCATGGTCTGGGGCCCCATCCTACAATGAGCAGTTCTTC
v_gene: TRBV5-1; d_gene: TRBD1; abundance: -; j_gene: TRBJ1-5; CDR3aa: CASSKQGDDQPQHF; CDR3nt: TGCGCCAGCAGCAAACAGGGGGACGATCAGCCCCAGCATTTT
v_gene: TRBV9; d_gene: TRBD1; abundance: -; j_gene: TRBJ1-6; CDR3aa: CASSPGQGDHSPLHF; CDR3nt: TGTGCCAGCAGCCCTGGACAGGGTGATCATTCACCCCTCCACTTT
v_gene: TRBV19; d_gene: TRBD1; abundance: -; j_gene: TRBJ1-2; CDR3aa: CASSTGEGGDYGYTF; CDR3nt: TGTGCCAGTAGTACCGGGGAAGGGGGCGACTATGGCTACACCTTC
v_gene: TRBV27; d_gene: -; abundance: -; j_gene: TRBJ1-1; CDR3aa: CASSLKGRTEAFF; CDR3nt: TGTGCCAGCAGTTTAAAGGGGAGGACTGAAGCTTTCTTT
v_gene: TRBV5-1; d_gene: -; abundance: -; j_gene: TRBJ1-2; CDR3aa: CASSLGSVGAGASSGYTF; CDR3nt: TGCGCCAGCAGCTTGGGCTCCGTGGGGGCCGGGGCATCAAGTGGCTACACCTTC
v_gene: TRBV29-1; d_gene: -; abundance: -; j_gene: TRBJ1-1; CDR3aa: CSGGSTEAFF; CDR3nt: TGCAGCGGCGGTTCCACTGAAGCTTTCTTT
v_gene: TRBV29-1; d_gene: TRBD1; abundance: -; j_gene: TRBJ1-2; CDR3aa: CSVEDPGGYGYTF; CDR3nt: TGCAGCGTTGAAGACCCAGGGGGCTATGGCTACACCTTC
v_gene: TRBV3-1/TRBV3-2; d_gene: TRBD1; abundance: -; j_gene: TRBJ2-1; CDR3aa: CASSQGQGIFYEQFF; CDR3nt: TGTGCCAGCAGCCAGGGACAGGGGATATTCTATGAGCAGTTCTTC
v_gene: TRBV7-8; d_gene: -; abundance: -; j_gene: TRBJ2-7; CDR3aa: CASSLEAQGSYEQYF; CDR3nt: TGTGCCAGCAGCTTAGAGGCTCAGGGCTCCTACGAGCAGTACTTC
v_gene: TRBV5-4; d_gene: -; abundance: -; j_gene: TRBJ2-1; CDR3aa: CASSLVANTYNEQFF; CDR3nt: TGTGCCAGCAGCTTGGTGGCAAATACCTACAATGAGCAGTTCTTC
v_gene: TRBV6-1; d_gene: TRBD1; abundance: -; j_gene: TRBJ1-2; CDR3aa: CASSERTGTNYGYTF; CDR3nt: TGTGCCAGCAGTGAACGGACAGGGACTAACTATGGCTACACCTTC
v_gene: TRBV19; d_gene: -; abundance: -; j_gene: TRBJ1-2; CDR3aa: CATQPGRDSLLYGYTF; CDR3nt: TGTGCCACCCAACCGGGGAGGGATTCTCTGCTGTATGGCTACACCTTC
v_gene: TRBV18; d_gene: TRBD1; abundance: -; j_gene: TRBJ2-7; CDR3aa: CASSGRTGAEEQYF; CDR3nt: TGTGCCAGCTCAGGTAGGACAGGGGCGGAGGAGCAGTACTTC
v_gene: TRBV6-5; d_gene: TRBD1; abundance: -; j_gene: TRBJ1-2; CDR3aa: CASSREGQSYGYTF; CDR3nt: TGTGCCAGCAGCCGAGAGGGACAGAGCTATGGCTACACCTTC
v_gene: TRBV5-8; d_gene: TRBD2; abundance: -; j_gene: TRBJ2-7; CDR3aa: CASRPGLAGVYEQYF; CDR3nt: TGTGCCAGCAGACCCGGACTAGCGGGAGTGTACGAGCAGTACTTC
v_gene: TRBV7-2; d_gene: TRBD1; abundance: -; j_gene: TRBJ1-3; CDR3aa: CASSLTGGNSGNTIYF; CDR3nt: TGTGCCAGCAGCTTAACAGGGGGGAATTCTGGAAACACCATATATTTT
v_gene: TRBV19; d_gene: -; abundance: -; j_gene: TRBJ2-1; CDR3aa: CASRGRQGIYNEQFF; CDR3nt: TGTGCCAGTAGGGGGCGACAAGGGATTTACAATGAGCAGTTCTTC
v_gene: TRBV9; d_gene: -; abundance: -; j_gene: TRBJ2-1; CDR3aa: CASSVETDNEQFF; CDR3nt: TGTGCCAGCAGCGTGGAGACAGACAATGAGCAGTTCTTC
v_gene: TRBV19; d_gene: TRBD1; abundance: -; j_gene: TRBJ1-5; CDR3aa: CASRILTGGNQPQHF; CDR3nt: TGTGCCAGTAGGATCCTTACAGGGGGGAATCAGCCCCAGCATTTT
v_gene: TRBV27; d_gene: -; abundance: -; j_gene: TRBJ2-1; CDR3aa: CASSFGGLTYNEQFF; CDR3nt: TGTGCCAGCAGTTTTGGAGGGCTTACCTACAATGAGCAGTTCTTC
v_gene: TRBV11-2; d_gene: TRBD2; abundance: -; j_gene: TRBJ2-5; CDR3aa: CASSRSRVAGGQETQYF; CDR3nt: TGTGCCAGCAGCCGGTCCCGGGTAGCGGGAGGGCAGGAGACCCAGTACTTC
v_gene: TRBV7-3; d_gene: TRBD1; abundance: -; j_gene: TRBJ2-3; CDR3aa: CASSDRGPDTQYF; CDR3nt: TGTGCCAGCAGTGACAGGGGGCCCGATACGCAGTATTTT
v_gene: TRBV7-9; d_gene: TRBD1; abundance: -; j_gene: TRBJ1-4; CDR3aa: CASSFQGADEKLFF; CDR3nt: TGTGCCAGCAGCTTCCAGGGGGCGGATGAAAAACTGTTTTTT
v_gene: TRBV9; d_gene: -; abundance: -; j_gene: TRBJ2-1; CDR3aa: CASSVGGRSSYNEQFF; CDR3nt: TGTGCCAGCAGCGTAGGGGGGCGGAGCTCCTACAATGAGCAGTTCTTC
v_gene: TRBV7-3; d_gene: TRBD1; abundance: -; j_gene: TRBJ1-1; CDR3aa: CASSPHGQGGTEAFF; CDR3nt: TGTGCCAGCAGCCCCCACGGACAGGGCGGCACTGAAGCTTTCTTT
v_gene: TRBV28; d_gene: TRBD2; abundance: -; j_gene: TRBJ2-7; CDR3aa: CASTPSGASGSYEQYF; CDR3nt: TGTGCCAGCACCCCCTCTGGAGCTAGCGGCTCATACGAGCAGTACTTC
v_gene: TRBV10-2; d_gene: -; abundance: few; j_gene: TRBJ1-5; CDR3aa: CASSGSNSNQPQHF; CDR3nt: TGCGCCAGCTCGGGTTCCAATAGCAATCAGCCCCAGCATTTT
v_gene: TRBV28; d_gene: -; abundance: -; j_gene: TRBJ1-4; CDR3aa: CASSLYREYEKLFF; CDR3nt: TGTGCCAGCAGTCTCTACAGGGAGTATGAAAAACTGTTTTTT
v_gene: TRBV5-6; d_gene: TRBD2; abundance: -; j_gene: TRBJ2-5; CDR3aa: CASRGTSDRTQYF; CDR3nt: TGTGCCAGCAGGGGGACTAGCGACCGAACCCAGTACTTC
v_gene: TRBV11-2; d_gene: -; abundance: once; j_gene: TRBJ1-6; CDR3aa: CASSFTVDSPLHF; CDR3nt: TGTGCCAGCAGCTTTACAGTAGACTCACCCCTCCACTTT
v_gene: TRBV7-9; d_gene: -; abundance: -; j_gene: TRBJ2-3; CDR3aa: CASTHSTGSTDTQYF; CDR3nt: TGTGCCAGCACCCACTCTACGGGTTCCACAGATACGCAGTATTTT
v_gene: TRBV9; d_gene: -; abundance: -; j_gene: TRBJ2-5; CDR3aa: CASSVGQGGPIQETQYF; CDR3nt: TGTGCCAGCAGCGTAGGCCAGGGGGGCCCGATACAAGAGACCCAGTACTTC
v_gene: TRBV6-6; d_gene: -; abundance: -; j_gene: TRBJ2-7; CDR3aa: CASSLAHYEQYF; CDR3nt: TGTGCCAGCAGTCTAGCGCACTACGAGCAGTACTTC
v_gene: TRBV7-9; d_gene: -; abundance: few; j_gene: TRBJ1-1; CDR3aa: CASMLNAVVNTEAFF; CDR3nt: TGTGCCAGCATGCTTAACGCGGTGGTGAACACTGAAGCTTTCTTT
v_gene: TRBV3-1/TRBV3-2; d_gene: TRBD2; abundance: -; j_gene: TRBJ2-1; CDR3aa: CASTGLAGVSYNEQFF; CDR3nt: TGTGCCAGCACCGGACTAGCGGGCGTCTCCTACAATGAGCAGTTCTTC
v_gene: TRBV27; d_gene: TRBD2; abundance: -; j_gene: TRBJ2-2; CDR3aa: CASTASGTNTGELFF; CDR3nt: TGTGCCAGCACCGCTAGCGGAACGAACACCGGGGAGCTGTTTTTT
v_gene: TRBV29-1; d_gene: -; abundance: -; j_gene: TRBJ2-1; CDR3aa: CSVEDMTITRSYNEQFF; CDR3nt: TGCAGCGTTGAAGATATGACTATTACTCGCTCCTACAATGAGCAGTTCTTC
v_gene: TRBV5-4; d_gene: -; abundance: -; j_gene: TRBJ2-2; CDR3aa: CASSLVGNTGELFF; CDR3nt: TGTGCCAGCAGCTTGGTTGGCAACACCGGGGAGCTGTTTTTT
v_gene: TRBV15; d_gene: -; abundance: -; j_gene: TRBJ2-6; CDR3aa: CATSTLAGANVLTF; CDR3nt: TGTGCCACCAGCACTCTAGCCGGGGCCAACGTCCTGACTTTC
v_gene: TRBV19; d_gene: -; abundance: -; j_gene: TRBJ2-7; CDR3aa: CASSTTGTAYEQYF; CDR3nt: TGTGCCAGTAGTACGACAGGGACTGCCTACGAGCAGTACTTC
v_gene: TRBV14; d_gene: -; abundance: -; j_gene: TRBJ1-2; CDR3aa: CASSQDGKGLYGYTF; CDR3nt: TGTGCCAGCAGCCAAGACGGGAAAGGGCTGTATGGCTACACCTTC
v_gene: TRBV7-9; d_gene: TRBD1; abundance: -; j_gene: TRBJ2-1; CDR3aa: CASSPRQGYNEQFF; CDR3nt: TGTGCCAGCAGCCCCCGACAGGGATACAATGAGCAGTTCTTC
v_gene: TRBV9; d_gene: -; abundance: once; j_gene: TRBJ1-3; CDR3aa: CASSAGLSSGNTIYF; CDR3nt: TGTGCCAGCAGCGCGGGACTGAGCTCTGGAAACACCATATATTTT
v_gene: TRBV9; d_gene: TRBD2; abundance: -; j_gene: TRBJ2-6; CDR3aa: CASSVAAGGGGANVLTF; CDR3nt: TGTGCCAGCAGCGTCGCGGCGGGGGGTGGGGGGGCCAACGTCCTGACTTTC